These 12 T cell receptor beta chains came from one sample sequenced in a study of T cell repertoires in cytomegalovirus infection. Each CDR3 protein is one row after TCRdb ran MiXCR on the reads. The data hold tens of thousands of distinct CDR3 sequences, with 20% observed a single time. Antigens for these TCRs are unknown. The starting material was CD8+ T cells from cultured PBMCs, obtained from culture after CMV antigen stimulation. The receptors come from a human donor in good health (CMV status not recorded). Some clones in this sample may be carry-over from other donors' samples.

In its sample, this clonotype was seen a few times. This rearrangement joins TRBV7-8 to TRBJ2-5; 8 bases line up with TRBD1. CDR1 is SGHVS and CDR2 is FQNEAQ in the germline V gene. J lost 5 bases, V lost 5 bases, and 16 bases had no gene match. This CDR3 region has 17 residues. CDR3 DNA sequence: TGTGCCAGCAGCCGTCTATCGGGACAGGTACTGTGGGAGACCCAGTACTTC. This translates into CASSRLSGQVLWETQYF.

This clonotype was seen a handful of times. The genes are TRBV27 and TRBJ1-4; 7 nucleotides match TRBD1. Germline loops: CDR1 MNHEY, CDR2 SMNVEV (reference sequence). J lost 7 bases, V lost 3 bases, and 2 bases had no gene match. CDR3 size: 13 residues. CDR3 amino acids: CASSFDRVEKLFF. The CDR3 DNA follows: TGTGCCAGCAGTTTTGACAGGGTTGAAAAACTGTTTTTT.

The chain employs TRBV7-9 and TRBJ2-3, with D hard to call. Trimming took off 0 bases at V and 5 bases at J, with 9 bases between the two ends. The CDR3 length is 14 residues. Germline CDR1 is SEHNR and CDR2 is FQNEAQ (reference sequence). The CDR3 sequence: CASSLARIEDTQYF. CDR3 coding DNA: TGTGCCAGCAGCTTAGCGCGGATCGAAGATACGCAGTATTTT.

The rearrangement links TRBV4-1 to TRBJ1-2, with D unclear. Germline values: CDR1 MGHRA, CDR2 YSYEKL. The CDR3 contains 16 residues. V was pared by 0 bases and J by 0 bases, with 11 bases between. The CDR3 spells CASSQDTGLANYGYTF. In DNA, the CDR3 is TGCGCCAGCAGCCAAGATACGGGGTTAGCTAACTATGGCTACACCTTC.

CDR3 nucleotides: TGTGCCACCAGTGATGTGTATGACAGGGTGGGAGAGACCCAGTACTTC. This gives the protein CATSDVYDRVGETQYF. The gene calls are TRBV24-1 and TRBJ2-5; 7 positions agree with TRBD1. This CDR3 spans 16 amino acids. V shed 3 bases and J 4 bases; nucleotides not matched to a gene: 10. Germline CDR1 and CDR2: KGHDR and SFDVKD.

The chain employs TRBV12-3 or TRBV12-4 and TRBJ1-5, with 7 bases fitting TRBD1. CDR3 size: 15 residues. J lost 0 bases, V lost 6 bases, and 5 bases had no gene match. This chain's CDR3 is CASSRGQFSNQPQHF. DNA for the CDR3: TGTGCCAGCAGCCGGGGACAGTTTAGCAATCAGCCCCAGCATTTT.

The table lists this clonotype with a few counts. The chain is built from TRBV4-1 and TRBJ2-5, with 7 bases lining up with TRBD2. Trimming took 5 bases from V and 3 from J; bases not matched to a gene: 9. Germline V lookup: CDR1 MGHRA, CDR2 YSYEKL. The length of the CDR3 is 15 residues. CDR3 sequence reads: CASSILSGAKETQYF. The CDR3 DNA sequence: TGCGCCAGCAGCATCTTGAGCGGGGCGAAAGAGACCCAGTACTTC.

This clonotype was seen once. The chain recombines TRBV5-1 with TRBJ2-5; D is ambiguous. V was trimmed by 0 bases and J by 5 bases, leaving 11 bases between them. The germline gives CDR1 SGHRS, CDR2 YFSETQ. The CDR3 is 14 amino acids. This chain's CDR3 is CASSLALGLETQYF. The CDR3 DNA sequence: TGCGCCAGCAGCTTGGCGTTAGGGCTGGAGACCCAGTACTTC.

The V and J genes are TRBV11-2 and TRBJ2-7; 7 positions match TRBD1. The V gene's germline CDR1 is SGHAT and CDR2 FQNNGV. The CDR3 has 15 amino acids. V lost 5 bases to trimming and J lost 3 bases; unmatched junction nucleotides: 10. The CDR3: CASSAPGTEHYEQYF. The CDR3 DNA follows: TGTGCCAGCAGCGCTCCCGGGACAGAACACTACGAGCAGTACTTC.

The chain has TRBV11-2 and TRBJ1-1, with D uncertain. Germline values: CDR1 SGHAT, CDR2 FQNNGV. The CDR3 has 16 residues. The ends were cut back, 5 bases at V and 0 bases at J, with 16 bases in the middle. CDR3 coding DNA: TGTGCCAGCAGCCTACAACGCTCAAGCATGAACACTGAAGCTTTCTTT. The encoded protein is CASSLQRSSMNTEAFF.

The rearrangement joins TRBV7-9 to TRBJ1-1; D remains ambiguous. The V gene lost 6 bases and the J gene lost 11 bases, with 19 bases spanning the gap. Germline V lookup: CDR1 SEHNR, CDR2 FQNEAQ (reference sequence). The CDR3 is 13 amino acids. The CDR3 is CASRPSERSLAFF. The CDR3 DNA is TGTGCCAGCAGGCCCTCGGAGAGGTCCCTCGCTTTCTTT.

This clonotype came up many times. The V call is TRBV29-1, the J call TRBJ1-1; D remains ambiguous. This CDR3 is built from 12 residues. CDR1 and CDR2 from the germline V gene are SQVTM and ANQGSEA. V lost 6 bases, J lost 0 bases, and 8 bases lay in between. The CDR3 protein is CSVETLNTEAFF. The CDR3 DNA is TGCAGCGTGGAAACCCTGAACACTGAAGCTTTCTTT.